The 14 T cell receptor beta chains given below trace back to one sample, sequenced in a study of shared clonotypes between healthy human individuals. The method was immunoSEQ multiplex PCR; TCRdb's version includes in-frame clones alone and lacks a portion of them. The sample contains some 1,100,000 clones, about 80% of which appear only once. Sequenced: memory CD4+ T cells from PBMCs. The subset here: CD45RA-negative fraction. The receptor set was obtained from a man in his late teens or twenties in good health. Some clones in this sample may be carry-over from other donors' samples.

This clone came up a few times. The V call is TRBV5-6, the J call TRBJ2-3; 9 nucleotides line up with TRBD2. Trimming cost V 4 bases and J 3 bases; bases outside gene matches: 12. The V gene's germline CDR1 is SGHDT and CDR2 YYEEEE. The CDR3 loop spans 17 amino acids. DNA for the CDR3: TGTGCCAGCAGCAAGGGGGGTAGCGGGAGAACGACAGATACGCAGTATTTT. Protein sequence: CASSKGGSGRTTDTQYF.

This clone was recorded only once. This chain links TRBV7-2 with TRBJ2-6; D unresolved. This CDR3 region has 17 residues. The V gene lost 1 base and the J gene lost 2 bases, with 12 bases spanning the gap. Per germline, CDR1 SGHTA and CDR2 FQGNSA. The CDR3 nucleotides read TGTGCCAGCAGCTTAGAGGGCTACCGCCCTGGGGCCAACGTCCTGACTTTC. Translating gives CASSLEGYRPGANVLTF.

This clone was counted a single time. The chain uses TRBV7-2 and TRBJ2-7, with D perhaps TRBD2 (6 bases). This CDR3 has 15 amino acids. Trimming cost V 4 bases and J 1 base, with 14 bases left between them. CDR1 is SGHTA and CDR2 is FQGNSA in the germline V gene. DNA of the CDR3: TGTGCCAGCAGCTCTGGACGGGACTCTTCCTACGAGCAGTACTTC. Residues: CASSSGRDSSYEQYF.

The chain links TRBV11-1 to TRBJ2-2; tentatively, D is TRBD2 (7 bases). The germline gives CDR1 SGHAT, CDR2 FQDESV (reference sequence). The CDR3 is made up of 16 amino acids. Trimming pared 1 base from V and 7 bases from J, leaving 16 bases between. The CDR3 here is CASSLGAGARSGELFF. In nucleotides, the CDR3 is TGTGCCAGCAGCTTAGGTGCGGGGGCGCGAAGCGGGGAGCTGTTTTTT. Full variable domain (rest looked up from reference TRBV11-1 and TRBJ2-2): EAEVAQSPRYKITEKSQAVAFWCDPISGHATLYWYRQILGQGPELLVQFQDESVVDDSQLPKDRFSAERLKGVDSTLKIQPAELGDSAMYLCASSLGAGARSGELFFGEGSRLTVL.

This rearrangement joins TRBV15 to TRBJ2-1; the D is unclear. The CDR3 has 12 residues. The germline gives CDR1 LNHNV, CDR2 YYDKDF (reference sequence). With 4 bases removed from V and 9 bases from J, the gap between germline ends came to 10 bases. The chain's CDR3 is CATSMTSGEQFF. The DNA for the CDR3 is TGTGCCACCAGCATGACTTCCGGTGAGCAGTTCTTC.

The chain joins TRBV19 to TRBJ1-2; 11 bases are a match to TRBD1. The V gene's germline CDR1 is LNHDA and CDR2 SQIVND (reference sequence). V was clipped by 3 bases and J by 2 bases; unmatched bases: 5. CDR3 length equals 16 residues. Written as DNA, the CDR3 is TGTGCCAGTAGTATCGGACAGGGGGCCGTGAACTATGGCTACACCTTC. Translated: CASSIGQGAVNYGYTF.

The chain couples TRBV2 to TRBJ2-7; perhaps TRBD1 as D (6 bases). Germline values: CDR1 SNHLY, CDR2 FYNNEI. V was shortened by 6 bases and J by 1 base, with 10 bases between the two germline ends. This CDR3 region has 13 residues. CDR3 protein: CASRQGRSYEQYF. The CDR3 nucleotides read TGTGCCAGCAGACAGGGCAGGTCCTACGAGCAGTACTTC.

This chain joins TRBV28 and TRBJ1-1, with D unclear. The CDR3 has 17 residues. Germline V CDR1 and CDR2: MDHEN, SYDVKM. Trimming removed 5 bases at V and 1 base at J, with 20 bases between. The CDR3 bases are TGTGCCAGCAGTGCTGGGCGAAAACAAGTAACGAACACTGAAGCTTTCTTT. It encodes CASSAGRKQVTNTEAFF.

The CDR3 bases are TGTGCCAGCAAGAGGGAGAGGGGCACAGATACGCAGTATTTT. This codes for CASKRERGTDTQYF. V usage is TRBV2 and J usage is TRBJ2-3; the D gene is possibly TRBD2 (5 bases). Germline V gene data show CDR1 as SNHLY and CDR2 as FYNNEI. V lost 7 bases, J lost 1 base, and 12 bases lay in between. The CDR3 extends over 14 amino acids.

The DNA of the CDR3 is TGTGCCAGCAGCCAAGATGGGACAACGACGGACTATGGCTACACCTTC. This codes for CASSQDGTTTDYGYTF. The rearrangement uses TRBV4-2 and TRBJ1-2; tentatively, D is TRBD1 (6 bases). The V end was cut by 0 bases, the J end by 3 bases, with 14 bases between. Germline V gene sequence: CDR1 LGHNA, CDR2 YNFKEQ. The CDR3 has 16 residues.

The chain carries TRBV4-3 and TRBJ1-4; D might be TRBD1 (5 bases). This CDR3 region has 17 residues. From germline, CDR1 is LGHNA and CDR2 YSLEER. The V end lost 4 bases, the J end lost 1 base, and 16 bases lay between the germline ends. The CDR3 region is CASSRRTKTETNEKLFF. In DNA, the CDR3 is TGCGCCAGCAGCCGCCGGACAAAGACAGAAACTAATGAAAAACTGTTTTTT.

This clone was detected ten times or more. Other DNA sequences in this sample translate to the same CDR3. The chain carries TRBV9 and TRBJ1-4, with 9 bases aligning to TRBD1. V gave up 3 bases and J gave up 5 bases; unmatched junction bases: 2. The CDR3 spans 14 residues. The germline CDR1 and CDR2 sequences are SGDLS and YYNGEE. CDR3 residues: CASSADRGNEKLFF. Written as DNA, the CDR3 is TGTGCCAGCAGCGCCGACAGGGGGAATGAAAAACTGTTTTTT. The variable domain in full, completed from reference TRBV9 and TRBJ1-4, reads DSGVTQTPKHLITATGQRVTLRCSPRSGDLSVYWYQQSLDQGLQFLIQYYNGEERAKGNILERFSAQQFPDLHSELNLSSLELGDSALYFCASSADRGNEKLFFGSGTQLSVL.

This clone appeared a few times. The V and J genes are TRBV7-9 and TRBJ1-1, with D possibly matching TRBD1 (5 bases). The CDR3 contains 14 residues. Looked up from germline, CDR1 is SEHNR and CDR2 is FQNEAQ (reference sequence). Trimming shortened V by 1 base and J by 5 bases, and 11 bases separated the two germline ends. The CDR3 DNA follows: TGTGCCAGCAGCTTAGGACAGATAGGAACTGAAGCTTTCTTT. This codes for CASSLGQIGTEAFF.

This chain links TRBV27 with TRBJ1-1; no clear D. CDR1 is MNHEY and CDR2 is SMNVEV in the germline V gene (reference sequence). The germline V and J ends were trimmed by 3 bases and 0 bases, with 11 bases remaining between them. The CDR3 contains 15 residues. The CDR3 bases are TGTGCCAGCAGTTTTTCTCAGAAGTTGAACACTGAAGCTTTCTTT. This sequence encodes CASSFSQKLNTEAFF.